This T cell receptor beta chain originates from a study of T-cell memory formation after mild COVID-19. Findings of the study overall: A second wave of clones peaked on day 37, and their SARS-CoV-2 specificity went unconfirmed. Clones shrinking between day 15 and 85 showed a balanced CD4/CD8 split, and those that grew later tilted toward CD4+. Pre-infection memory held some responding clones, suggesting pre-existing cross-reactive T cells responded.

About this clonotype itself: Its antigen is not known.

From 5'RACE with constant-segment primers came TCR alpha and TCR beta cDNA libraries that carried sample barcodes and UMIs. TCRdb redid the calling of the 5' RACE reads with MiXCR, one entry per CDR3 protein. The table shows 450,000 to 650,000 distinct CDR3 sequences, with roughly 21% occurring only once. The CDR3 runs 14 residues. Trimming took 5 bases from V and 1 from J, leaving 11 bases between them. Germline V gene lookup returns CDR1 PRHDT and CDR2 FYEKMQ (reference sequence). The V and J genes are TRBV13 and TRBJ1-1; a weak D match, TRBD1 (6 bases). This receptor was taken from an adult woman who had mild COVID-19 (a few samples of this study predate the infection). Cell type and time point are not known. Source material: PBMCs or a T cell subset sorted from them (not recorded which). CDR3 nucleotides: TGTGCCAGCAGCACTCCGACAGGGAACACTGAAGCTTTCTTT. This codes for CASSTPTGNTEAFF.